This TCR beta chain was obtained from a study of blood T cell repertoires in COVID-19 (dated by TCRdb to the early 2020s). About the full investigation: The collaborator samples originated in the United States, Italy and Spain and spanned the acute and convalescent phases of COVID-19. The repertoires were released in a freely available public database intended as a resource for research on the immune response to SARS-CoV-2. The dataset comprised deeply sampled blood TCRbeta repertoires from subjects exposed to, actively infected with, or recovered from COVID-19. Samples came from the ongoing ImmuneRACE study (first 160 participants) plus 1,254 subjects from 6 global collaborators. The prospective study material was composed of cDNA or gDNA derived from T cells, B-cell-depleted T cells, or PBMCs. Where HLA class I and class II types were available, the types were taken from metadata supplied by the sample provider, not from assay-based typing. The sample metadata nearly always contained a de-identified subject ID, COVID-19 status, age in years and sex. Overall study results and their limits: How much clinical and demographic metadata was included differed by source and by participant, and the metadata was provided uncurated.

Comments on this clone: Its binding antigen is unknown. No base quality information exists; no much larger clone differs at one position.

Whole blood was collected in K2EDTA tubes by collaborating institutions according to the institutions' own protocols. For TCRbeta analysis, collaborators shipped samples in one of three forms: frozen whole blood, isolated PBMCs, or DNA extracted from either of those sample types. TCRbeta CDR3 regions were amplified from genomic DNA using the immunoSEQ Assay, a bias-controlled multiplex PCR. Per the authors' processing: The number of nucleated cells in each sample was estimated by amplification of reference gene primers within the assay. To quantify the absolute abundance of each unique TCRbeta CDR3 rearrangement, sequence reads were collapsed and filtered. Productive Simpson clonality was computed per sample as the square root of Simpson's diversity index over productive rearrangements. The clones in this table, taken by TCRdb from immuneACCESS, are in-frame only. Not every clone is retained; where verified, under half of the shortfall comes from an unresolved V gene, and the cause of the rest is unknown. V, J and clone size are taken as reported in that table, and D and trimming were inferred from the DNA itself. Within this sample are 64,000 or so clones, with 86% of them counted one time only. The ten largest clones capture 1.2% of the sample.

The sequenced sample consisted of peripheral blood. This TCR came from a man in his forties or fifties with acute or convalescent COVID-19.

Read as DNA, the sequence is TGTGCCAGCAGCTCGAGAGTGATTAGCGGCGGGGAGACCCAGTACTTC. Its protein reads: CASSSRVISGGETQYF. The rearranged segments are TRBV11-3 and TRBJ2-5; the D gene is possibly TRBD2, with 6 bases matching. The germline V gene yields SGHNT for CDR1 and YENEEA for CDR2. V and J lose 4 bases and 5 bases, and a span of 20 bases separates them. The cysteine opens and the phenylalanine closes a CDR3 of 16 amino acids. Of the read, only the CDR3 DNA is kept; its 48 bases are in frame from base 1.